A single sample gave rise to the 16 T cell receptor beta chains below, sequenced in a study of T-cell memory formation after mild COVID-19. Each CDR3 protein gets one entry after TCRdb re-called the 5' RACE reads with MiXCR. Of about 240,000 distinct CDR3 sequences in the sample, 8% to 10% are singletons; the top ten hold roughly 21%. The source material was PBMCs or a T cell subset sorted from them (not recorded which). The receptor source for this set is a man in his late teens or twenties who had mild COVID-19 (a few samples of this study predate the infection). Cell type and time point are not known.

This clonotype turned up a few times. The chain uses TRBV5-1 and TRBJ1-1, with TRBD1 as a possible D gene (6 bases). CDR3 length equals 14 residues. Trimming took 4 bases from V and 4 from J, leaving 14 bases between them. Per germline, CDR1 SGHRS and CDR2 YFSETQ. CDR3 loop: CASSLAGVGTEAFF. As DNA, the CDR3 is TGCGCCAGCAGCCTCGCAGGGGTCGGCACTGAAGCTTTCTTT.

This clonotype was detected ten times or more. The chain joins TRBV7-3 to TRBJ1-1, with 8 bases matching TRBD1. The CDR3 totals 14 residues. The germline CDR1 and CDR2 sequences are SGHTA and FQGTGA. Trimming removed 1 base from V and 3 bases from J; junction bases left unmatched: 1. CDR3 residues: CASSLRGQDTEAFF. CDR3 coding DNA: TGTGCCAGCAGCTTAAGGGGACAGGACACTGAAGCTTTCTTT.

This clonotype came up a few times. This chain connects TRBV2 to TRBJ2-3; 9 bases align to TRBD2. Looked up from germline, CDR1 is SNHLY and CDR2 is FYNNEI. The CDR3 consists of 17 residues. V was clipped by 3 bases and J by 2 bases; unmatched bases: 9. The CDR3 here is CASSETLTGLATDTQYF. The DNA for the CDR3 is TGTGCCAGCAGTGAGACCTTGACGGGACTAGCCACAGATACGCAGTATTTT.

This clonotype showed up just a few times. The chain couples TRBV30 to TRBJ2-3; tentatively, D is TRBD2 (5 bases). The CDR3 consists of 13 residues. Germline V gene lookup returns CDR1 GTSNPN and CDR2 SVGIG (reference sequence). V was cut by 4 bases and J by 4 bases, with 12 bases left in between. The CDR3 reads CAWNGEGPDTQYF. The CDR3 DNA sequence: TGTGCCTGGAACGGGGAAGGGCCAGATACGCAGTATTTT. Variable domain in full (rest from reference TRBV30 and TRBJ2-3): SQTIHQWPATLVQPVGSPLSLECTVEGTSNPNLYWYRQAAGRGLQLLFYSVGIGQISSEVPQNLSASRPQDRQFILSSKKLLLSDSGFYLCAWNGEGPDTQYFGPGTRLTVL.

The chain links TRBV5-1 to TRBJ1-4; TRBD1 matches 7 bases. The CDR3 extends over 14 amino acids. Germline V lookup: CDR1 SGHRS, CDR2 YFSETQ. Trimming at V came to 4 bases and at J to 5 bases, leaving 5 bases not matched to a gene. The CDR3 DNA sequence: TGCGCCAGCAGCCCGGGACAGCGAAATGAAAAACTGTTTTTT. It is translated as CASSPGQRNEKLFF.

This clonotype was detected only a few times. The chain's CDR3 is CASSDRVSREQFF. In nucleotides, the CDR3 is TGTGCCAGCAGCGACAGGGTTTCTCGCGAGCAGTTCTTC. The rearrangement links TRBV7-8 to TRBJ2-1; 7 nucleotides match TRBD1. Unmatched junction bases numbered 8, after V lost 5 bases and J lost 10 bases. CDR3 length equals 13 residues. Germline CDR1 is SGHVS and CDR2 is FQNEAQ.

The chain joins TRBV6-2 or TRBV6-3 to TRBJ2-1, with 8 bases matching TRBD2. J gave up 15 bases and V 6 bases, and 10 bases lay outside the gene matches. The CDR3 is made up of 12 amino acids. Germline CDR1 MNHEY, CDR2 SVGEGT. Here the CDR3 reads CASSSGAGGPFF. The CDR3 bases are TGTGCCAGCAGCTCGGGCGCGGGGGGCCCGTTCTTC.

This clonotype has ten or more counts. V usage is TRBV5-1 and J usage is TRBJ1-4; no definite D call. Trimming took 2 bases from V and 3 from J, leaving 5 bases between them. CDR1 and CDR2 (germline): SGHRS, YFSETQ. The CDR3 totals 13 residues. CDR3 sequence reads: CASSLTANEKLFF. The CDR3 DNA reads TGCGCCAGCAGCTTAACAGCTAATGAAAAACTGTTTTTT.

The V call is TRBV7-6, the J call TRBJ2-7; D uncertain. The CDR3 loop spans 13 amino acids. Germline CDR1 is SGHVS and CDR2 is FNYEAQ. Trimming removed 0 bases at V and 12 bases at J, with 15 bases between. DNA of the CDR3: TGTGCCAGCAGCTTAGCGCGGACGGCCAAGGTGTACGTC. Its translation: CASSLARTAKVYV.

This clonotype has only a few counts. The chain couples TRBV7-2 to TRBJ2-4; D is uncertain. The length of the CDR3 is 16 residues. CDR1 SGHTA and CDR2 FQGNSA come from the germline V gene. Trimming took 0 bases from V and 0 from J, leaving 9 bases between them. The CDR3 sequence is CASSLALWEAKNIQYF. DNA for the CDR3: TGTGCCAGCAGCTTAGCGCTGTGGGAAGCCAAAAACATTCAGTACTTC.

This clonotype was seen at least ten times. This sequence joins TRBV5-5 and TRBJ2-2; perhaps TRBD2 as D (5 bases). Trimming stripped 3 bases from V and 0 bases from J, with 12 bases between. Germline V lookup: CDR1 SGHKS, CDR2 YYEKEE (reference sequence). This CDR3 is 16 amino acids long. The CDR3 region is CASSYVGETNTGELFF. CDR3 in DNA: TGTGCCAGCAGCTACGTCGGGGAGACGAACACCGGGGAGCTGTTTTTT. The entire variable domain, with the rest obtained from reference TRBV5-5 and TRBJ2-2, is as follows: DAGVTQSPTHLIKTRGQQVTLRCSPISGHKSVSWYQQVLGQGPQFIFQYYEKEERGRGNFPDRFSARQFPNYSSELNVNALLLGDSALYLCASSYVGETNTGELFFGEGSRLTVL.

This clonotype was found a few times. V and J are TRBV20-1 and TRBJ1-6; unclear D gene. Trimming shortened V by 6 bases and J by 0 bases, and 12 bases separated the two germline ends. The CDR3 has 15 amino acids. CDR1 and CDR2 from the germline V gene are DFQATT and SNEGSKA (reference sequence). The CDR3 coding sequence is TGCAGTGCCCTAAGACACCGCTCCTATAATTCACCCCTCCACTTT. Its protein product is CSALRHRSYNSPLHF.

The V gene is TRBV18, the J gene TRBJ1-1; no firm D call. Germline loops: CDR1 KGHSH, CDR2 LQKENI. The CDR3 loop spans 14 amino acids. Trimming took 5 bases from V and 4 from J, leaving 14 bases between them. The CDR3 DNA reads TGTGCCAGCTCAGGCCTTGAGGGAGGCACTGAAGCTTTCTTT. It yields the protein CASSGLEGGTEAFF.

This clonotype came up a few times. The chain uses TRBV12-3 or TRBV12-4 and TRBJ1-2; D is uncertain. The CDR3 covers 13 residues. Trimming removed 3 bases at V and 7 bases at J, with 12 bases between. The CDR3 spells CASSLWGFGGYTF. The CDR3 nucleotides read TGTGCCAGCAGTTTGTGGGGATTTGGTGGCTACACCTTC.

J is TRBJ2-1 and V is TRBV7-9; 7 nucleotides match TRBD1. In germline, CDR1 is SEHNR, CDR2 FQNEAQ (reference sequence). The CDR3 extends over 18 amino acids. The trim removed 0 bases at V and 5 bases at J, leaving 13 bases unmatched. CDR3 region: CASSLAVRGRFTDNEQFF. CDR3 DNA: TGTGCCAGCAGCTTAGCGGTGAGGGGGCGATTCACAGACAATGAGCAGTTCTTC.

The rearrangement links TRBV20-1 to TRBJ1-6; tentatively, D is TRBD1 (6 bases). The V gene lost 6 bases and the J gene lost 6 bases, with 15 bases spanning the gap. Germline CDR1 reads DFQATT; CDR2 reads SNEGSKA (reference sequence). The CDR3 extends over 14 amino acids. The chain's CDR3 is CSAPTGPGNSPLHF. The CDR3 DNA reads TGCAGTGCACCTACAGGGCCGGGTAATTCACCCCTCCACTTT.